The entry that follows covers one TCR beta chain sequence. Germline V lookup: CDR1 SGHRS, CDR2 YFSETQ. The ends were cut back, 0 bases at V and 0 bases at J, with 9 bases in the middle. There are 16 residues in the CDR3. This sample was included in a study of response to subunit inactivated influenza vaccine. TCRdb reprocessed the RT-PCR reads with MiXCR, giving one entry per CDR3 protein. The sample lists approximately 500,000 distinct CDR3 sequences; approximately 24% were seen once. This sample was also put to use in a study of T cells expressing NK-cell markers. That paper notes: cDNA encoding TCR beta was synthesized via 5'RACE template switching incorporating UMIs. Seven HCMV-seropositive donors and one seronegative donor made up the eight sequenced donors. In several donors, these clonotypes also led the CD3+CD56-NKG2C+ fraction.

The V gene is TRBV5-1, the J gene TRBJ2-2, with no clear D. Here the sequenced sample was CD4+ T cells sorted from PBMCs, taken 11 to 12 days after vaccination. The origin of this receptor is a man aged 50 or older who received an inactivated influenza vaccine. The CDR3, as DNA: TGCGCCAGCAGCTTGGAGGTCGGCCCGAACACCGGGGAGCTGTTTTTT. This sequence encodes CASSLEVGPNTGELFF. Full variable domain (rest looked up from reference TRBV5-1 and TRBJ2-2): KAGVTQTPRYLIKTRGQQVTLSCSPISGHRSVSWYQQTPGQGLQFLFEYFSETQRNKGNFPGRFSGRQFSNSRSEMNVSTLELGDSALYLCASSLEVGPNTGELFFGEGSRLTVL.